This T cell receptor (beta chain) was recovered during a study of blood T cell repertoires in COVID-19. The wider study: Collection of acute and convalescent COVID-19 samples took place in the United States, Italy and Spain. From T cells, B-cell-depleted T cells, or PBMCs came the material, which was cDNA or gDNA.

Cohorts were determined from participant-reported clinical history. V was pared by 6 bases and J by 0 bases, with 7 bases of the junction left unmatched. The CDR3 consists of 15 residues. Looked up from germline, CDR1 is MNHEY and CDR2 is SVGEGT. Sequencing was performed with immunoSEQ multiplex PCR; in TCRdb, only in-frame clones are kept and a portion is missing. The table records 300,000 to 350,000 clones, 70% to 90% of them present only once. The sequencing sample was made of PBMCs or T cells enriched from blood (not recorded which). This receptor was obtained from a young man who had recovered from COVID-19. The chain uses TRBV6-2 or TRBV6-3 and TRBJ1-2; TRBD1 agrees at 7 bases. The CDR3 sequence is CASSTTGMTNYGYTF. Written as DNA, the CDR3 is TGTGCCAGCAGCACGACAGGGATGACTAACTATGGCTACACCTTC.